These T cell receptor beta chains were read from a single sample in a study of metastatic and nonmetastatic thyroid tumors. With MiXCR, TCRdb called clones anew from the PCR reads. The sample yields tens of thousands of clones, about a quarter seen once. The sequenced sample consisted of blood. Every receptor here comes from a female donor with papillary thyroid cancer or a benign thyroid nodule (not recorded which). Some clones in this sample may be carry-over from other donors' samples. Both conserved end residues are part of each CDR3. A D gene is named only where the DNA matches it firmly. Some rows mark clone size as missing; the rest say once, few, many or name a class of expanded clone.

clone_size: many; v_call: TRBV18; j_call: TRBJ2-2; cdr3_length: 12; d_call: NA; cdr3_aa: CASDLANGELFF; cdr3_nt: TGTGCCAGCGACCTAGCGAACGGGGAGCTGTTTTTT
clone_size: many; v_call: TRBV5-1; j_call: TRBJ2-3; cdr3_length: 16; d_call: NA; cdr3_aa: CASSLGGTRGTDTQYF; cdr3_nt: TGCGCCAGCAGCTTGGGCGGGACCCGAGGGACAGATACGCAGTATTTT
clone_size: NA; v_call: TRBV10-1; j_call: TRBJ2-1; cdr3_length: 15; d_call: NA; cdr3_aa: CASSEMASEDNEQFF; cdr3_nt: TGCGCCAGCAGTGAGATGGCTAGCGAAGACAATGAGCAGTTCTTC
clone_size: few; v_call: TRBV6-1; j_call: TRBJ2-3; cdr3_length: 14; d_call: NA; cdr3_aa: CASSDQGSGDTQYF; cdr3_nt: TGTGCCAGCAGTGATCAGGGGAGCGGAGATACGCAGTATTTT
clone_size: many; v_call: TRBV28; j_call: TRBJ2-2; cdr3_length: 12; d_call: NA; cdr3_aa: CASQGDTGELFF; cdr3_nt: TGTGCCAGTCAAGGGGACACCGGGGAGCTGTTTTTT
clone_size: NA; v_call: TRBV20-1; j_call: TRBJ2-3; cdr3_length: 12; d_call: NA; cdr3_aa: CSAPDNTDTQYF; cdr3_nt: TGCAGTGCCCCGGATAACACAGATACGCAGTATTTT
clone_size: NA; v_call: TRBV6-1; j_call: TRBJ2-1; cdr3_length: 13; d_call: NA; cdr3_aa: CASSGAADNEQFF; cdr3_nt: TGTGCCAGCAGTGGGGCAGCGGACAATGAGCAGTTCTTC
clone_size: NA; v_call: TRBV6-1; j_call: TRBJ2-7; cdr3_length: 14; d_call: TRBD1; cdr3_aa: CASSSRDRDNEQYF; cdr3_nt: TGTGCCAGCAGTTCCCGCGACAGGGACAACGAGCAGTACTTC
clone_size: NA; v_call: TRBV5-1; j_call: TRBJ1-1; cdr3_length: 12; d_call: NA; cdr3_aa: CASSLVGGLAFF; cdr3_nt: TGCGCCAGCAGCTTGGTCGGCGGCCTAGCTTTCTTT
clone_size: many; v_call: TRBV24-1; j_call: TRBJ2-7; cdr3_length: 15; d_call: TRBD1; cdr3_aa: CATSGSGQQSYEQYF; cdr3_nt: TGTGCCACCAGTGGATCGGGACAGCAATCCTACGAGCAGTACTTC
clone_size: NA; v_call: TRBV6-1; j_call: TRBJ1-5; cdr3_length: 16; d_call: NA; cdr3_aa: CASIPPGGECAQPQHF; cdr3_nt: TGTGCCAGCATTCCTCCCGGGGGGGAGTGTGCTCAGCCCCAGCATTTT
clone_size: NA; v_call: TRBV4-1; j_call: TRBJ2-7; cdr3_length: 14; d_call: TRBD2; cdr3_aa: CASSQERGAREQYF; cdr3_nt: TGCGCCAGCAGCCAAGAGCGGGGGGCGCGTGAGCAGTACTTC
clone_size: once; v_call: TRBV20-1; j_call: TRBJ2-3; cdr3_length: 15; d_call: TRBD2; cdr3_aa: CSARGSSGLTDTQYF; cdr3_nt: TGCAGTGCTAGAGGCTCTAGCGGACTCACAGATACGCAGTATTTT
clone_size: many; v_call: TRBV4-3; j_call: TRBJ2-7; cdr3_length: 14; d_call: NA; cdr3_aa: CASSQRLADYEQYF; cdr3_nt: TGCGCCAGCAGCCAAAGGTTGGCAGACTACGAGCAGTACTTC
clone_size: NA; v_call: TRBV6-1; j_call: TRBJ2-2; cdr3_length: 15; d_call: NA; cdr3_aa: CASSESTENTGELFF; cdr3_nt: TGTGCCAGCAGTGAATCGACAGAAAACACCGGGGAGCTGTTTTTT
clone_size: NA; v_call: TRBV6-1; j_call: TRBJ2-2; cdr3_length: 13; d_call: NA; cdr3_aa: CASRQGWTGELFF; cdr3_nt: TGTGCCAGCAGACAGGGTTGGACCGGGGAGCTGTTTTTT
clone_size: few; v_call: TRBV28; j_call: TRBJ2-7; cdr3_length: 15; d_call: TRBD1; cdr3_aa: CASRASGTGAYEQYF; cdr3_nt: TGTGCCAGCAGGGCGTCCGGGACAGGGGCCTACGAGCAGTACTTC
clone_size: many; v_call: TRBV7-2; j_call: TRBJ2-5; cdr3_length: 17; d_call: TRBD2; cdr3_aa: CASSKTAGLAAIGAQYF; cdr3_nt: TGTGCCAGCAGCAAAACCGCGGGACTAGCGGCAATTGGGGCCCAGTACTTC
clone_size: NA; v_call: TRBV11-2; j_call: TRBJ1-2; cdr3_length: 16; d_call: NA; cdr3_aa: CASSPGTVRQNYGYSF; cdr3_nt: TGTGCAAGCAGCCCCGGGACTGTAAGACAGAACTATGGCTACTCCTTC
clone_size: few; v_call: TRBV6-6; j_call: TRBJ2-1; cdr3_length: 18; d_call: TRBD2; cdr3_aa: CASTRPDRLAGEVDEQFF; cdr3_nt: TGTGCCAGCACCCGGCCGGACCGGCTAGCGGGAGAAGTGGATGAGCAGTTCTTC
clone_size: NA; v_call: TRBV11-1; j_call: TRBJ1-6; cdr3_length: 17; d_call: TRBD1; cdr3_aa: CASSPPAGGQGAFALHF; cdr3_nt: TGTGCCAGCAGCCCACCCGCCGGGGGACAGGGGGCGTTTGCCCTCCACTTT
clone_size: many; v_call: TRBV11-1; j_call: TRBJ2-1; cdr3_length: 17; d_call: TRBD2; cdr3_aa: CASSLVGAGRVSNEQFF; cdr3_nt: TGTGCCAGCAGCTTAGTGGGAGCGGGGCGGGTATCCAATGAGCAGTTCTTC
clone_size: few; v_call: TRBV6-2/TRBV6-3; j_call: TRBJ1-1; cdr3_length: 14; d_call: TRBD1; cdr3_aa: CASSRGTGNTEAFF; cdr3_nt: TGTGCCAGCAGCAGAGGGACAGGGAACACTGAAGCTTTCTTT
clone_size: medium-sized; v_call: TRBV7-8; j_call: TRBJ1-6; cdr3_length: 14; d_call: TRBD1; cdr3_aa: CASSQGAENSPLHF; cdr3_nt: TGTGCCAGCAGCCAGGGGGCTGAGAATTCACCCCTCCACTTT
clone_size: many; v_call: TRBV29-1; j_call: TRBJ1-1; cdr3_length: 11; d_call: NA; cdr3_aa: CSVRGNTEAFF; cdr3_nt: TGCAGCGTTCGCGGGAACACTGAAGCTTTCTTT
clone_size: many; v_call: TRBV5-6; j_call: TRBJ2-7; cdr3_length: 14; d_call: TRBD2; cdr3_aa: CASSSGLANYEQYF; cdr3_nt: TGTGCCAGCAGCTCGGGACTAGCGAACTACGAGCAGTACTTC